This T cell receptor beta chain was sequenced in a study of blood T cell repertoires in COVID-19. The V end lost 7 bases, the J end lost 6 bases, and 15 bases lay between the germline ends. This CDR3 region has 13 residues. Profiled with immunoSEQ multiplex PCR; TCRdb holds only in-frame clones, not every one. The data contain 110,000 or so clones, 85% of them singletons. This receptor was identified in a human donor in a cohort sampled during active COVID-19. Source material: peripheral blood. The chain is built from TRBV23-1 and TRBJ1-1, with a weak D call TRBD1 (5 bases). TRBV23-1 is recorded as an ORF, its role being uncertain. DNA for the CDR3: TGCGCCAGCAAAACGCAGGGTCGGGCTGAAGCTTTCTTT. Translated: CASKTQGRAEAFF.